Listed here are 9 T cell receptor beta chains from one sample, sequenced in a study of shared clonotypes between healthy human individuals. The method was immunoSEQ multiplex PCR; TCRdb's version includes in-frame clones alone and lacks a portion of them. The sample consists of a few hundred thousand clones, approximately 97% of them appearing once. The sample taken for sequencing was naive CD4+ T cells sorted from blood. The subset: CD45RA+ positively selected. The receptor source for this set is a woman in her twenties or thirties in good health.

The chain recombines TRBV10-3 with TRBJ2-7; D may correspond to TRBD1 or TRBD2 (5 bases each). The CDR3 loop spans 15 amino acids. Deletions cut 4 bases from V and 2 bases from J, with 15 bases between. Germline V gene lookup returns CDR1 ENHRY and CDR2 SYGVKD. In DNA, the CDR3 is TGTGCCATCAGTGCCAGAGGGGCAAATGCCTACGAGCAGTACTTC. This codes for CAISARGANAYEQYF.

This clone was seen once. The V gene is TRBV5-4, the J gene TRBJ2-3, with 7 bases identical to TRBD1. The CDR3 has 16 amino acids. Trimming at V came to 0 bases and at J to 1 base, leaving 5 bases not matched to a gene. Germline V gives CDR1 SGHNT, CDR2 YYREEE (reference sequence). The DNA for the CDR3 is TGTGCCAGCAGCTTGGTCTCCGGGACAGGCACAGATACGCAGTATTTT. This translates into CASSLVSGTGTDTQYF.

The V call is TRBV18, the J call TRBJ2-7; 9 bases are a match to TRBD2. CDR1 KGHSH and CDR2 LQKENI come from the germline V gene. The CDR3 is 16 residues long. Unmatched junction bases numbered 6, after V lost 3 bases and J lost 0 bases. This CDR3 reads CASSPLGGRDSYEQYF. The CDR3 DNA reads TGTGCCAGCTCACCTCTCGGCGGGAGGGACTCCTACGAGCAGTACTTC.

This clone appeared once. This chain links TRBV5-6 with TRBJ2-7; TRBD2 aligns across 12 bases. Germline loops: CDR1 SGHDT, CDR2 YYEEEE. The length of the CDR3 is 16 residues. V was pared by 0 bases and J by 2 bases, with 3 bases of the junction left unmatched. In DNA, the CDR3 is TGTGCCAGCAGCTTGGCCGGACTAGCGGGAACCTACGAGCAGTACTTC. This codes for CASSLAGLAGTYEQYF.

This chain uses TRBV5-1 with TRBJ2-1; D uncertain. The CDR3 totals 13 residues. In germline, CDR1 is SGHRS, CDR2 YFSETQ. V lost 0 bases to trimming and J lost 5 bases, with 6 bases between them. For the CDR3, the DNA is TGCGCCAGCAGCTTGGTGGCGGACAATGAGCAGTTCTTC. Translation gives CASSLVADNEQFF.

V gene TRBV9 combines with J gene TRBJ2-2, with a possible D match to TRBD2 (5 bases). Germline assignment: CDR1 SGDLS and CDR2 YYNGEE. CDR3 length: 14 residues. V was pared by 0 bases and J by 6 bases, with 9 bases between. As DNA, the CDR3 is TGTGCCAGCAGCGTAGCGTCGGGATCCGGGGAGCTGTTTTTT. Protein product: CASSVASGSGELFF. The full variable domain, with the rest looked up from reference TRBV9 and TRBJ2-2, is DSGVTQTPKHLITATGQRVTLRCSPRSGDLSVYWYQQSLDQGLQFLIQYYNGEERAKGNILERFSAQQFPDLHSELNLSSLELGDSALYFCASSVASGSGELFFGEGSRLTVL.

This chain joins TRBV28 and TRBJ1-1, with a tentative D call TRBD1 (5 bases). Germline CDR1 MDHEN, CDR2 SYDVKM. CDR3 length: 11 amino acids. V lost 10 bases and J lost 11, with 17 bases in between. The CDR3 DNA is TGTGCCACCTCTATCCGACAGTCGGCTTTCTTT. Protein sequence: CATSIRQSAFF. The variable domain in full, completed from reference TRBV28 and TRBJ1-1, reads DVKVTQSSRYLVKRTGEKVFLECVQDMDHENMFWYRQDPGLGLRLIYFSYDVKMKEKGDIPEGYSVSREKKERFSLILESASTNQTSMYLCATSIRQSAFFGQGTRLTVV.

J is TRBJ1-2 and V is TRBV6-4; D is uncertain. CDR1 and CDR2 (germline): MRHNA, SNTAGT. Trimming cost V 0 bases and J 10 bases, with 9 bases left between them. The CDR3 is 12 residues long. The CDR3 reads CASSDSKAHYTF. In DNA, the CDR3 is TGTGCCAGCAGTGACTCGAAGGCTCACTACACCTTC.

This chain links TRBV28 with TRBJ2-3; D unresolved. The CDR3 sequence is 12 residues long. Germline V CDR1 and CDR2: MDHEN, SYDVKM. The ends were cut back, 3 bases at V and 6 bases at J, with 7 bases in the middle. CDR3 nucleotide sequence: TGTGCCAGCAGTTTCAGTGGCGATACGCAGTATTTT. Encoded protein: CASSFSGDTQYF.